This TCR beta chain originates from a study of shared clonotypes between healthy human individuals (dated by TCRdb to the early 2020s). Study-wide context: Three men and two women, aged 18 to 49 years, made up the cohort. Blood TCR repertoires of roughly five healthy adults were deeply sequenced to estimate repertoire size and the extent of clonotype sharing between individuals. For each donor, three plates each were used for CD4 naive and CD4 memory, two plates were used for CD8 naive, and one plate was used for CD8 memory. Per donor, leukapheresis produced somewhere between about 0.85 and 9.5 billion PBMCs. Libraries were prepared and TCR repertoires were sequenced by different laboratories using diverse techniques, in order to increase sequencing depth and limit assay-specific biases.

The germline V gene supplies CDR1 MGHRA and CDR2 YSYEKL. The CDR3 has 15 amino acids, counting the end cysteine and phenylalanine. Of all the DNA, just the CDR3 is kept, 45 bases in frame from base 1. V and J are trimmed by 4 bases and 3 bases, and the gene matches miss 4 bases of the junction. TCR CDR3 regions were amplified from genomic DNA by multiplex PCR using the deep immunoSEQ assay. For each cell subset, the extracted genomic DNA was distributed evenly across all wells of several immunoSEQ 96-well plates, and each plate served as one replicate. For sorted subsets, around 200 ng genomic DNA, equal to 30,000 to 35,000 T cell genomes, was loaded into each replicate PCR. The purified libraries were quantified using a Qubit 3.0 fluorometer, sized with a Bioanalyzer 2100, and then quantified again using the KAPA Library Quantification kit. Every immunoSEQ 96-well plate was sequenced on a dedicated single-read 150-cycle Illumina NextSeq 550 flow cell. Per the authors' processing: The immunoSEQ output contained only junctional sequences without quality scores, so filtering could not match that applied to full-length reads. Sequences were annotated with PyIR, a Python wrapper for IgBLAST v1.9, and V/J genes and CDR3 were assigned using IMGT germline references. Any read was removed if the V/J assignment was weak (E-value above 1e-6), the CDR3 was missing, or the read contained stop codons, out-of-frame junctions, or ambiguous translated residues. V3J clonotypes were defined by identical inferred V gene, J gene, and CDR3 amino acid sequence. Percentage overlap between repertoires was computed as shared unique clonotypes divided by the size of the smaller repertoire. Three approaches were used to assess repertoire richness: RTK rarefaction, the Chao1 estimator, and Recon v2.1 estimates of unobserved clonotypes. Generation probabilities for all TCRbeta clonotypes obtained by the gDNA method from a handful of donors were computed using OLGA. The source is immuneACCESS, and TCRdb retained only in-frame sequences with V and J called. Part of the clones is not carried over; for the studies checked, unresolved V genes explain less than half of this, and the remainder is unexplained. Clone size and V and J calls were adopted from that table, with D and trimming inferred from the DNA. The sample table shows about 2.2 million clones, and around 93% are seen once. The ten biggest clones cover about 1.7% of the sample.

About this clone: Its target antigen remains unknown. No per-base quality is available; no much larger clone lies one base away.

CD8 naive samples were obtained by positive selection for CCR7 among CD45RO-negative cells, yielding a CD45RA+CCR7+ population from which TemRA cells were excluded. Donors were healthy HIV-negative adults with no recently reported acute infections or vaccinations. All donors were Caucasian adults living in Nashville, Tennessee, USA. Blood was collected by leukapheresis, and PBMCs were isolated by Ficoll-Histopaque density gradient centrifugation and then cryopreserved in liquid nitrogen vapor phase. Purity and quantity of every magnetically sorted T cell population were checked by analytical flow cytometry. Genomic DNA was isolated from every sorted fraction and measured by UV absorbance on a Nanodrop 2000c. Here is what the overall study found, with its caveats: Compared with non-shared clonotypes, clonotypes shared by all four sorted-subset donors had higher generation probabilities. Sharing across several donors was observed for approximately 5% of naive CD4, under 4% of naive CD8, around 2.5% of memory CD4, and about 0.4% of memory CD8 clonotypes. Even with the large sequencing depth, rarefaction of the sorted-subset datasets indicated that sequencing was incomplete. Pairwise subsampling led to the expectation that sequencing depth would affect the degree of clonotype sharing among donors. The small number of donors limited the genetic and exposure-history diversity represented. Estimated clonotype richness was generally larger for naive than for memory subsets. Sampling was restricted to blood, and TCR repertoires in tissues likely differ from the TCR repertoires found in blood.

This chain is built from TRBV4-1 and TRBJ2-7; the central 12 bases match TRBD2. The clonotype comes from a man between 18 and 35 years old in good health. Some clones in this sample may be carry-over from other donors' samples. Sequencing was done on a sample of naive CD8+ T cells from PBMCs. In light of the paper, this sample's cell subset or site label describes: CD45RA+CCR7+. Here is the DNA: TGCGCCAGCAGCCCTCGGACTAGCGGGATCTACGAGCAGTACTTC. The encoded protein is CASSPRTSGIYEQYF.